The clone carrying this T cell receptor beta chain was seen just once. The sample comes from a study of cytomegalovirus exposure and HLA in healthy donors. 60 Vbeta and 13 Jbeta primers were used in PCR. TCRdb's copy holds only in-frame clones and misses some; the assay was immunoSEQ multiplex PCR. This table has over 100,000 clones, about three quarters appearing once. Germline CDR1 MRHNA, CDR2 SNTAGT. V shed 4 bases and J shed 8 bases, with 12 bases lying between them. This CDR3 is 14 amino acids long. This chain links TRBV6-4 with TRBJ1-6, with D possibly being TRBD1 (5 bases). Specimen: PBMCs. The source of this sequence is a female donor in good health and CMV-seronegative. The CDR3 loop reads CASSAMGQDSPLHF. CDR3 nucleotide sequence: TGTGCCAGCAGTGCGATGGGGCAGGATTCACCCCTCCACTTT.